This T cell receptor (beta chain) came from a study of blood T cells in healthy people across ages. The study, taken as a whole, reports: Investigators treated diversity estimates from one million T cells as underestimates. For the donors, CMV status was unknown and possibly confounded expanded clonotype changes.

CDR1 and CDR2 (germline): DFQATT, SNEGSKA (reference sequence). The CDR3 has 12 amino acids. It was with a sample-barcoded 5' primer and a J-beta primer mix that a second PCR of roughly 7 to 12 cycles was run. From each sample, at least 2.5 million paired-end reads containing CDR3 were obtained. TCRdb independently ran MiXCR on the 5' RACE reads; one entry per CDR3 protein. The data contain roughly 570,000 distinct CDR3 sequences, 27% of them singletons. Every participating donor contributed 8 to 10 milliliters of peripheral blood through a draw. This clonotype was seen a single time. The antigen remains unidentified.

The chain links TRBV20-1 to TRBJ2-1, with 10 bases that match TRBD2. Sequenced input: blood. The source is a woman aged 70-85 years in good health. CDR3 DNA: TGCTGTACTAGCGGGGAGGGTAATGAGCAGTTCTTC. Translation gives CCTSGEGNEQFF.